This TCR beta chain originates from a study of CD8+ T cells in alopecia areata (dated by TCRdb to the late 2010s). The study in broad terms: Treated patients were enrolled in an open-label pilot trial of oral tofacitinib, 5 to 10 mg twice daily, for moderate-to-severe alopecia areata. Patients received tofacitinib for 6 to 18 months and were then followed off drug for 6 months to check for delayed response and recurrence. To study T cell clonal expansion in alopecia areata, the researchers applied high-throughput TCRbeta sequencing to both the C3H/HeJ mouse model and human patients. Scalp tissue and sorted CD4+ and CD8+ peripheral blood T cells from patchy and totalis/universalis alopecia areata patients and from healthy controls were covered by human TCRbeta sequencing. Patients on tofacitinib were biopsied at baseline and after 4 and 24 weeks of treatment, and several of the patients also had a later scalp biopsy. Scalp clonality was compared among normal scalp (n=4), patchy alopecia areata scalp (n=8), and alopecia totalis/universalis scalp (n=8). RNA came from the PAXgene miRNA kit for fixed scalp, the miRNeasy kit for PBMCs, and the RNeasy kit for mouse skin. immunoSEQ multiplex PCR using 35 Vbeta forward primers and 13 Jbeta reverse primers was used to amplify TCRbeta CDR3 regions. Results the study describes overall, beyond this receptor: Shared TCR sequences between patients were less evident than in mice, which may be partly attributable to HLA diversity in the patient population. Higher clonality and more expanded CD8+ clones were observed in lesional scalp than in normal scalp, particularly in alopecia totalis/universalis, a finding suggestive of antigenic drive. Unlike mouse skin, where gammadelta T cells dominate, normal human skin contains resident alphabeta T cells that get sequenced too, which complicates analysis of the scalp TCR repertoire.

This clone was seen only a few times. The target of this receptor is not known. Base quality data are lacking; no much larger clone is found one base away. The sample has other DNA sequences that encode this CDR3 too. Explained via the paper, the time point label denotes: baseline before oral tofacitinib. Lesional scalp punch biopsies and peripheral blood were obtained from alopecia areata patients. After PBMCs were isolated by density centrifugation and stained for CD3, CD4 and CD8, a FACSAria was used to sort CD4+ and CD8+ T cells. Libraries were constructed by the immunoSEQ multiplex PCR assay. RNA was extracted from all samples and reverse transcribed into cDNA as template for TCR sequencing. First-strand cDNA was synthesized with SuperScript III using a 2:1 mix of oligo-dT and random hexamers. A synthetic immune receptor repertoire was used to measure amplification bias, and any remaining bias was corrected computationally. The original methods were these. After raw reads were preprocessed to remove errors, the CDR3 was defined following IMGT conventions as running from the conserved cysteine to phenylalanine. Clonality was computed as 1 minus the Shannon entropy, with the entropy normalized by log2 of the number of productive unique TCRs. Whether scalp clones were CD4 or CD8 was inferred by matching scalp TCRbeta sequences against CD4 and CD8 repertoires sorted from blood. Here the immuneACCESS table is served through TCRdb, limited to in-frame sequences with V and J called. Missing clones are a known gap in these copies; in checked studies unresolved V genes cover under half, and the rest lacks a known reason. That table gives V, J and clone size, and the DNA gave D and trimming. The sample contains 130,000 or so clones, 49% of them found a single time. The ten largest account for under 20% of the sample.

Sample: CD8+ T cells sorted from blood, taken at week 0. This clonotype was obtained from a human donor with alopecia areata.

The bases are TGTGCCAGCAGCTTGGGGTCGGAACAGTTCTTC. This sequence encodes CASSLGSEQFF. Recombination connected TRBV5-6 to TRBJ2-1; the D gene lacks a confident call. V gives up 0 bases and J gives up 13 bases, and the segment between their germline ends measures 8 bases. From the cysteine through the phenylalanine, the CDR3 covers 11 amino acids. Kept here is only the CDR3 DNA, which spans 33 bases and is read in frame from base 1. CDR1 and CDR2 (SGHDT, YYEEEE) derive from the germline V gene.